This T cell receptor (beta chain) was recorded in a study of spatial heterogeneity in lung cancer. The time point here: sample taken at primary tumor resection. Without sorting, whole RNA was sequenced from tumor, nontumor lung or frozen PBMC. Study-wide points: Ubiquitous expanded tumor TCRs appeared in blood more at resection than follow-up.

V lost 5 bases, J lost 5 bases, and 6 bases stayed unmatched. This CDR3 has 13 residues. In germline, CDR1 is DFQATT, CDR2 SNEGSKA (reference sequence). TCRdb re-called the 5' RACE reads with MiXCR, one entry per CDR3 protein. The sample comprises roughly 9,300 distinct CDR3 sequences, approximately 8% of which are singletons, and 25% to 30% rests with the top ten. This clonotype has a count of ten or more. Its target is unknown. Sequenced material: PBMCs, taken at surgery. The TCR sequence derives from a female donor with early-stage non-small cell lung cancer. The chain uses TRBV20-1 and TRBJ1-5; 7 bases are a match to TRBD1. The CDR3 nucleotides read TGCAGTGCTCGGGGACAGTGGGATCAGCCCCAGCATTTT. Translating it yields CSARGQWDQPQHF.